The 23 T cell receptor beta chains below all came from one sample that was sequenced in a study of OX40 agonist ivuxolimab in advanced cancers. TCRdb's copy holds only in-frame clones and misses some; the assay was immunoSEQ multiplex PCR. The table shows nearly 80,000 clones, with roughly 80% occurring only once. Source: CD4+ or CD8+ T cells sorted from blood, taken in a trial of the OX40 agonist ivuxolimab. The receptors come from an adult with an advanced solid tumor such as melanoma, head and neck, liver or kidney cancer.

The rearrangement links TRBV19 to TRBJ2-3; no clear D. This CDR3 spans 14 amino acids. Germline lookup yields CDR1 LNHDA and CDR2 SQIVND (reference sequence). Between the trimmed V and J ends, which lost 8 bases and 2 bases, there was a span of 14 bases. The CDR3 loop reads CASHPHPPTDTQYF. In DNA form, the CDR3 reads TGTGCCAGTCATCCCCACCCCCCCACAGATACGCAGTATTTT.

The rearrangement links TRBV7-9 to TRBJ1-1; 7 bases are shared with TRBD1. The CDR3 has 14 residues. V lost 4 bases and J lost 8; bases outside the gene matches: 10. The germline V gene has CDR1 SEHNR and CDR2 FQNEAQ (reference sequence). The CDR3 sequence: CASSSLDRVQEAFF. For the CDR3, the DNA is TGTGCCAGCAGCTCCTTAGACAGGGTCCAGGAAGCTTTCTTT.

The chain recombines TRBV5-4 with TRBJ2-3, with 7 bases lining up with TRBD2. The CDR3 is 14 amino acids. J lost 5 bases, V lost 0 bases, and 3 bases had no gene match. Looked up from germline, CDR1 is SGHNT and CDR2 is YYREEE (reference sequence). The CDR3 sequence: CASSLGGSGDTQYF. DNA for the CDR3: TGTGCCAGCAGCTTGGGCGGGAGTGGAGATACGCAGTATTTT.

CDR3 bases: TGTGCCAGCAGCGAATACGGGACTAGCGGGAGGAATGAGCAGTTCTTC. This encodes CASSEYGTSGRNEQFF. This chain joins TRBV7-9 and TRBJ2-1, with 15 bases matching TRBD2. Germline CDR1 and CDR2: SEHNR and FQNEAQ (reference sequence). The CDR3 totals 16 residues. Trimming cost V 5 bases and J 7 bases; bases outside gene matches: 6.

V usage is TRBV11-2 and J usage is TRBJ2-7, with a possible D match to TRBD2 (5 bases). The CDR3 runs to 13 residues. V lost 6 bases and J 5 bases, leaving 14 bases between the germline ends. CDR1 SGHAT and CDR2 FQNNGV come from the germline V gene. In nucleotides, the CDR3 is TGTGCCAGCAGAAAACCGGGAACGAACGAGCAGTACTTC. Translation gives CASRKPGTNEQYF.

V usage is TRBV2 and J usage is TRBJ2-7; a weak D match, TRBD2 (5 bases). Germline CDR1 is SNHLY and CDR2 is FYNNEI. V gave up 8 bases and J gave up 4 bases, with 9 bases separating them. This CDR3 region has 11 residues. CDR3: CASSTSYEQYF. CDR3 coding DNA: TGTGCCAGCTCCACTAGTTACGAGCAGTACTTC.

The DNA of the CDR3 is TGTGCCAGCAGCTTAGTGAGGGTTGAGCAGTTCTTC. The encoded protein is CASSLVRVEQFF. This chain joins TRBV7-2 and TRBJ2-1; TRBD2 is a possible D gene (5 bases). CDR3 length: 12 amino acids. V lost 1 base and J lost 9, with 7 bases in between. Germline-derived CDR1 and CDR2 are SGHTA and FQGNSA.

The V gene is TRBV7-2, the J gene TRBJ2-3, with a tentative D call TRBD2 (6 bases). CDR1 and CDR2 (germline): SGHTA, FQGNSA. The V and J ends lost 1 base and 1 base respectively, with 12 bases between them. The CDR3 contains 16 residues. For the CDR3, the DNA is TGTGCCAGCAGCTTAGTGGACGGGAGAGGCACAGATACGCAGTATTTT. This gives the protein CASSLVDGRGTDTQYF.

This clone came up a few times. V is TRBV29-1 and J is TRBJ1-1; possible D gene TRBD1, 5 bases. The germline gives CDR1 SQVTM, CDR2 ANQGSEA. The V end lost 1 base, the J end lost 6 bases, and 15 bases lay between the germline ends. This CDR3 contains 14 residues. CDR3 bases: TGCAGCGTTGAAGTTTATAGGGGAACCGCTGAAGCTTTCTTT. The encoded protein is CSVEVYRGTAEAFF.

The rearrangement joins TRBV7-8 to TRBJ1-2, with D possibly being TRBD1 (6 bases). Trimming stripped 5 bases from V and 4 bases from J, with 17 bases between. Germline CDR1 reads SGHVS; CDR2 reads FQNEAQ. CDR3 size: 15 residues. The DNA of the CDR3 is TGTGCCAGCAGCAACCGGGACACGTTCGCCTATGGCTACACCTTC. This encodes CASSNRDTFAYGYTF.

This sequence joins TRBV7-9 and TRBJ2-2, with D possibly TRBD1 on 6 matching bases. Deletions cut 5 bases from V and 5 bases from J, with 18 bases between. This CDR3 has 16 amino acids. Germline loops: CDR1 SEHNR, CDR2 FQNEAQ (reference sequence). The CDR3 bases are TGTGCCAGCAGCAGGCCGAGTCCACAGGGAACCGGGGAGCTGTTTTTT. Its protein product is CASSRPSPQGTGELFF. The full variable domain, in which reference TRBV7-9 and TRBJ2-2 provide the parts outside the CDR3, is DTGVSQNPRHKITKRGQNVTFRCDPISEHNRLYWYRQTLGQGPEFLTYFQNEAQLEKSRLLSDRFSAERPKGSFSTLEIQRTEQGDSAMYLCASSRPSPQGTGELFFGEGSRLTVL.

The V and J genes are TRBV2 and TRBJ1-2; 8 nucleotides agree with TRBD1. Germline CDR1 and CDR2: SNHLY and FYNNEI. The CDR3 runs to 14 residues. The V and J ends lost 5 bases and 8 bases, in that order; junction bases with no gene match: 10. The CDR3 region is CASSLTGVGTGYTF. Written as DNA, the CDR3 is TGTGCCAGCAGTTTGACAGGGGTAGGGACGGGCTACACCTTC.

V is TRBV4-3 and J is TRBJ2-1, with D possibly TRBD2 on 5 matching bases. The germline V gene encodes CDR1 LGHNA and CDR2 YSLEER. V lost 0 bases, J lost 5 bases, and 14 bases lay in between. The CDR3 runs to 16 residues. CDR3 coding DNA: TGCGCCAGCAGCCAAGACGGACTCCTTGGCCACAATGAGCAGTTCTTC. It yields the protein CASSQDGLLGHNEQFF.

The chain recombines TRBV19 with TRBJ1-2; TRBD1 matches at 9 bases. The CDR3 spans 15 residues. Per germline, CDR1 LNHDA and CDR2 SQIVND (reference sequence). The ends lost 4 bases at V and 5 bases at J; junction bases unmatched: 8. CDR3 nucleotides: TGTGCCAGTAGTACAGGACAGGGGACAGCTTATGGCTACACCTTC. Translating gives CASSTGQGTAYGYTF.

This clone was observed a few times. The CDR3 bases are TGTGCCATCAGTGAGTGGGGGGACACCGGGGAGCTGTTTTTT. It specifies CAISEWGDTGELFF. V usage is TRBV10-3 and J usage is TRBJ2-2; possibly TRBD2 for D (6 bases). The V gene lost 1 base and the J gene lost 3 bases, with 6 bases spanning the gap. CDR3 size: 14 residues. Germline values: CDR1 ENHRY, CDR2 SYGVKD.

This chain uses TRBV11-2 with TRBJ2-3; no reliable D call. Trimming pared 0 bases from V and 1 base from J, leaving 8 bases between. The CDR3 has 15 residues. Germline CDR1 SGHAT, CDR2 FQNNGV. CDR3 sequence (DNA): TGTGCCAGCAGCTTAGACTCTGGCCGCACAGATACGCAGTATTTT. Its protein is CASSLDSGRTDTQYF.

The CDR3 DNA follows: TGTGCCAGCCTGAGTCTGTCCTACGAGCAGTACGTC. Translation gives CASLSLSYEQYV. V is TRBV21-1 and J is TRBJ2-7. TRBV21-1 is assigned pseudogene status. This CDR3 region has 12 residues.

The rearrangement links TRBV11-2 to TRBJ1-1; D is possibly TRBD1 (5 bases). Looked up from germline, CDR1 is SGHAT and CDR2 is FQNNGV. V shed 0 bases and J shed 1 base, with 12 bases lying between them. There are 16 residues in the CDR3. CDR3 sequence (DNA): TGTGCCAGCAGCTTAGAGATGGGACGGAAGAACACTGAAGCTTTCTTT. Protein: CASSLEMGRKNTEAFF.

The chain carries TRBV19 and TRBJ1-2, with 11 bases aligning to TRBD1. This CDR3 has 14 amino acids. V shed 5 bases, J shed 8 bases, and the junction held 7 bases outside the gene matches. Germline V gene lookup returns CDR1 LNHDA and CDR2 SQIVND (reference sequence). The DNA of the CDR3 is TGTGCCAGTAGTCCTAGGACAGGGGGCTACGGCTACACCTTC. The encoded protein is CASSPRTGGYGYTF. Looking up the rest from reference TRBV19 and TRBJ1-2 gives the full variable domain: DGGITQSPKYLFRKEGQNVTLSCEQNLNHDAMYWYRQDPGQGLRLIYYSQIVNDFQKGDIAEGYSVSREKKESFPLTVTSAQKNPTAFYLCASSPRTGGYGYTFGSGTRLTVV.

CDR3 region: CASSPQGVGTDTQYF. The CDR3 DNA reads TGTGCCAGCAGCCCACAGGGGGTAGGCACAGATACGCAGTATTTT. The chain employs TRBV9 and TRBJ2-3; TRBD1 aligns across 8 bases. Germline CDR1 is SGDLS and CDR2 is YYNGEE. There are 15 residues in the CDR3. The junction had 5 bases not matched to a gene; V was cut back by 4 bases and J by 1 base.

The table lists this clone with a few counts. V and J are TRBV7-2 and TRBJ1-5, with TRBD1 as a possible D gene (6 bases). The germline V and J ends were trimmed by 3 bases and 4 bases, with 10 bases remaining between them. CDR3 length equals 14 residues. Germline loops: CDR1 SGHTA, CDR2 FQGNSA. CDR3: CASSFRDINQPQHF. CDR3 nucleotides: TGTGCCAGCAGCTTCCGGGACATTAATCAGCCCCAGCATTTT.

CDR3 sequence reads: CASSRSGTSTDTQYF. CDR3 DNA: TGCGCCAGCAGTCGAAGCGGCACTAGCACAGATACGCAGTATTTT. V is TRBV5-1 and J is TRBJ2-3; perhaps TRBD2 as D (5 bases). There are 15 residues in the CDR3. Trimming removed 5 bases at V and 0 bases at J, with 13 bases between. Germline CDR1 and CDR2: SGHRS and YFSETQ. Drawing the rest from reference TRBV5-1 and TRBJ2-3, the complete variable domain is KAGVTQTPRYLIKTRGQQVTLSCSPISGHRSVSWYQQTPGQGLQFLFEYFSETQRNKGNFPGRFSGRQFSNSRSEMNVSTLELGDSALYLCASSRSGTSTDTQYFGPGTRLTVL.

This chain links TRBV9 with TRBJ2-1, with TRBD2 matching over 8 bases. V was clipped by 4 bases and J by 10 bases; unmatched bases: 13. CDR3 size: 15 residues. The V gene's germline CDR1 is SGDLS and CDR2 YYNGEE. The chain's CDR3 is CASSPAGTRNSEQFF. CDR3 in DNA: TGTGCCAGCAGCCCAGCCGGGACTAGGAACTCCGAGCAGTTCTTC.